This T cell receptor beta chain was observed in a study of follicular helper T cells after annual influenza vaccination. Looking at the study overall: Sampling occurred days 0, 7 and 28 after each influenza vaccination. For some subjects, blood spans the 2013-2014, 2014-2015 and 2015-2016 annual vaccinations.

The germline V and J ends were trimmed by 5 bases and 8 bases, with 13 bases remaining between them. The length of the CDR3 is 13 residues. CDR1 is ENHRY, CDR2 SYGVKD, per germline. Repertoires were generated with immunoSEQ multiplex PCR, while TCRdb's copy carries only in-frame clones and drops some. The profile shows 9,400 or so clones, 65% to 85% of them singletons. This sample's time point: 2015-2016 season, pre-vaccination. This specimen was CXCR5+ CD38- circulating T follicular helper cells from blood, taken on the day of influenza vaccination. Regarding subset: circulating Tfh, non-naive CD4+CXCR5+PD-1+ (ICOS+CD38+ or ICOS-CD38-). The receptor was derived from an adult who received the influenza vaccine. This rearrangement joins TRBV10-3 to TRBJ2-1; tentative D call: TRBD1 (5 bases). The CDR3 nucleotides read TGTGCCATCAGTCAGATCAGGGAACATGAGCAGTTCTTC. Encoded protein: CAISQIREHEQFF.